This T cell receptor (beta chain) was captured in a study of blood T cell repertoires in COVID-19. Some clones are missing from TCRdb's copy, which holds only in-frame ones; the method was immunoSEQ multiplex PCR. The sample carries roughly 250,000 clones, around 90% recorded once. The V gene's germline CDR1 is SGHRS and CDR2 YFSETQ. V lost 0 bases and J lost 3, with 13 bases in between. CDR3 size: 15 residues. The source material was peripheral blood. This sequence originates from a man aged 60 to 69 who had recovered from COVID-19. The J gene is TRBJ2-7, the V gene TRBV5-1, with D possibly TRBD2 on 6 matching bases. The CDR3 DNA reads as TGCGCCAGCAGCTTGGGTAGACAGACTAGCTACGAGCAGTACTTC. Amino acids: CASSLGRQTSYEQYF.